The 22 T cell receptor beta chains reported below all come from one sample, sequenced in a study of vaccination and CD4 T cells after COVID-19. The treatment was: roughly 11-day PBMC culture with coronavirus spike peptide pools or control peptides (ViraFEST assay). Their recognized antigens are unknown. Scientists ran DNA taken from cultured CD4+ T cells through the Oncomine TCR Beta short-read assay for sequencing. Each CDR3 protein is one row after TCRdb ran MiXCR on the PCR reads. Among approximately 18,000 distinct CDR3 sequences listed, around 83% were seen once. This specimen was CD4+ T cells from blood, cultured in vitro, taken after SARS-CoV-2 vaccination. The receptor source for this set is a human donor who received a COVID-19 vaccine.

This clonotype came up a few times. The genes are TRBV6-1 and TRBJ2-3, with no clear D. Trimming stripped 5 bases from V and 5 bases from J, with 5 bases between. The germline V gene has CDR1 MNHNS and CDR2 SASEGT. The CDR3 is 11 amino acids. The CDR3 region has the DNA TGTGCCAGCAGTCTAGTAGATACGCAGTATTTT. Protein sequence: CASSLVDTQYF.

The V gene is TRBV20-1, the J gene TRBJ1-2; a possible D gene is TRBD1 (6 bases). The V end was cut by 0 bases, the J end by 0 bases, with 14 bases between. Germline V CDR1 and CDR2: DFQATT, SNEGSKA (reference sequence). The CDR3 has 16 residues. In DNA, the CDR3 is TGCAGTGCTAGAGATGTGGCCAGGGGCCCTAACTATGGCTACACCTTC. Translation: CSARDVARGPNYGYTF.

V usage is TRBV19 and J usage is TRBJ1-5; 8 bases map to TRBD1. The V gene end was trimmed by 6 bases and the J gene end by 4 bases; junction bases not matched to a gene: 14. The germline gives CDR1 LNHDA, CDR2 SQIVND (reference sequence). This CDR3 is 17 amino acids long. The CDR3 spells CASSTRQGRGQNQPQHF. The DNA for the CDR3 is TGTGCCAGTAGCACCAGACAGGGGAGGGGACAGAATCAGCCCCAGCATTTT.

This clonotype was detected a few times. The chain couples TRBV30 to TRBJ1-2; D perhaps matches TRBD1 (5 bases). Looked up from germline, CDR1 is GTSNPN and CDR2 is SVGIG (reference sequence). The V and J ends lost 0 bases and 3 bases respectively, with 14 bases between them. The CDR3 covers 15 residues. The CDR3 reads CAWSVLVRGDYGYTF. The CDR3 region has the DNA TGTGCCTGGAGTGTACTTGTAAGGGGTGACTATGGCTACACCTTC.

This clonotype was counted once. This sequence joins TRBV5-1 and TRBJ1-1; D is undetermined. The germline gives CDR1 SGHRS, CDR2 YFSETQ. The CDR3 loop spans 13 amino acids. Trimming took 5 bases from V and 1 from J, leaving 9 bases between them. CDR3 in amino acids: CASSPTENTEAFF. The CDR3 DNA is TGCGCCAGCAGTCCCACAGAGAACACTGAAGCTTTCTTT.

The chain uses TRBV7-9 and TRBJ2-5, with a weak D call TRBD1 (7 bases). Germline assignment: CDR1 SEHNR and CDR2 FQNEAQ (reference sequence). Trimming removed 2 bases from V and 5 bases from J, with 12 bases in between. There are 14 residues in the CDR3. As DNA, the CDR3 is TGTGCCAGCAGCTTAACAGGGGAGGTGGAGACCCAGTACTTC. This translates into CASSLTGEVETQYF.

The V and J genes are TRBV7-9 and TRBJ2-3; D ambiguous. The V and J ends lost 4 bases and 2 bases respectively, with 7 bases between them. CDR1 and CDR2 from the germline V gene are SEHNR and FQNEAQ (reference sequence). This CDR3 comprises 13 residues. In DNA, the CDR3 is TGTGCCAGCAGCTCGACCTACACAGATACGCAGTATTTT. It translates to CASSSTYTDTQYF.

The CDR3 reads CASSSKVRGPQRETQYF. CDR3 bases: TGTGCCAGCAGCTCGAAAGTCAGGGGGCCCCAACGGGAGACCCAGTACTTC. This rearrangement joins TRBV7-6 to TRBJ2-5; 8 positions agree with TRBD1. The V gene's germline CDR1 is SGHVS and CDR2 FNYEAQ. The V segment lost 4 bases and the J segment 5 bases; nucleotides outside the gene matches: 15. The CDR3 has 17 amino acids.

V usage is TRBV20-1 and J usage is TRBJ2-5, with 10 nucleotides matching TRBD2. Germline V gives CDR1 DFQATT, CDR2 SNEGSKA (reference sequence). V gave up 3 bases and J gave up 5 bases; unmatched junction bases: 6. This CDR3 spans 14 amino acids. The CDR3 DNA reads as TGCAGTGCTAGTAGTAAGCGGGGGGGCGAGACCCAGTACTTC. Translating gives CSASSKRGGETQYF.

The chain carries TRBV6-1 and TRBJ1-1, with a weak D call TRBD1 (6 bases). Germline lookup yields CDR1 MNHNS and CDR2 SASEGT. V lost 5 bases, J lost 2 bases, and 12 bases lay in between. The CDR3 is made up of 14 amino acids. In DNA form, the CDR3 reads TGTGCCAGCAGTAGAGGACAGCGAAACACTGAAGCTTTCTTT. This gives the protein CASSRGQRNTEAFF.

The sample holds one count of this clonotype. V usage is TRBV12-3 or TRBV12-4 and J usage is TRBJ1-5; possibly TRBD1 for D (5 bases). The CDR3 runs 15 residues. Between the trimmed V and J ends, which lost 3 bases and 4 bases, there was a span of 13 bases. CDR3 sequence reads: CASSFGTALNQPQHF. Written as DNA, the CDR3 is TGTGCCAGCAGTTTTGGGACGGCTCTAAATCAGCCCCAGCATTTT.

The genes are TRBV6-1 and TRBJ1-3, with TRBD1 matching over 10 bases. The V gene's germline CDR1 is MNHNS and CDR2 SASEGT. V was clipped by 8 bases and J by 0 bases; unmatched bases: 13. This CDR3 is built from 18 residues. CDR3 DNA sequence: TGTGCCAGCCCTCTAAGTCGGGACAGGGGCAGCTCTGGAAACACCATATATTTT. As protein: CASPLSRDRGSSGNTIYF.

V is TRBV19 and J is TRBJ2-1, with 9 bases that match TRBD1. The CDR3 consists of 15 residues. V lost 8 bases, J lost 5 bases, and 10 bases stayed unmatched. CDR1 LNHDA and CDR2 SQIVND come from the germline V gene (reference sequence). The CDR3 here is CASRQTGGGHNEQFF. The DNA of the CDR3 is TGTGCCAGTCGACAAACAGGGGGCGGCCACAATGAGCAGTTCTTC.

The gene calls are TRBV15 and TRBJ1-5, with TRBD1 as a possible D gene (6 bases). The V end was cut by 4 bases, the J end by 2 bases, with 12 bases between. This CDR3 is 15 amino acids long. Germline assignment: CDR1 LNHNV and CDR2 YYDKDF (reference sequence). CDR3 protein: CATSTTGGRNQPQHF. The CDR3 DNA reads TGTGCCACCAGCACGACAGGTGGGCGCAATCAGCCCCAGCATTTT.

This clonotype has a single count. This chain uses TRBV7-2 with TRBJ1-4; D gene uncertain. CDR3 length: 12 amino acids. Germline V gene data show CDR1 as SGHTA and CDR2 as FQGNSA. V was clipped by 1 base and J by 14 bases, with 11 bases between them. The CDR3 spells CASSLDLGHLFF. Here the CDR3 DNA reads TGTGCCAGCAGCTTAGACCTGGGTCACCTGTTTTTT.

The rearrangement joins TRBV24-1 to TRBJ2-3, with D unresolved. The CDR3 totals 12 residues. Germline V CDR1 and CDR2: KGHDR, SFDVKD. V was shortened by 3 bases and J by 8 bases, with 8 bases between the two germline ends. Written as DNA, the CDR3 is TGTGCCACCAGTGATACCCAAGGTACGCAGTATTTT. Translation gives CATSDTQGTQYF.

The chain recombines TRBV5-1 with TRBJ1-1, with D possibly being TRBD1 (5 bases). Deletions cut 4 bases from V and 4 bases from J, with 11 bases between. Germline loops: CDR1 SGHRS, CDR2 YFSETQ. This CDR3 is built from 13 residues. For the CDR3, the DNA is TGCGCCAGCAGCGACAGACTGGGCACTGAAGCTTTCTTT. Encoded protein: CASSDRLGTEAFF.

In this sample, this clonotype turned up a few times. The gene calls are TRBV30 and TRBJ1-1; D not certain. The CDR3 is made up of 11 amino acids. Germline V CDR1 and CDR2: GTSNPN, SVGIG (reference sequence). V lost 4 bases and J lost 1, with 4 bases in between. CDR3 sequence reads: CAWNRNTEAFF. The CDR3 region has the DNA TGTGCCTGGAATAGGAACACTGAAGCTTTCTTT.

The chain uses TRBV5-1 and TRBJ1-1, with 10 bases identical to TRBD1. V was clipped by 0 bases and J by 4 bases; unmatched bases: 3. CDR3 length: 15 amino acids. The germline CDR1 and CDR2 sequences are SGHRS and YFSETQ. CDR3 DNA: TGCGCCAGCAGCTTGGCGGGACAGGGGAGCACTGAAGCTTTCTTT. Its protein product is CASSLAGQGSTEAFF. Complete variable domain (other parts from reference TRBV5-1 and TRBJ1-1): KAGVTQTPRYLIKTRGQQVTLSCSPISGHRSVSWYQQTPGQGLQFLFEYFSETQRNKGNFPGRFSGRQFSNSRSEMNVSTLELGDSALYLCASSLAGQGSTEAFFGQGTRLTVV.

CDR3 amino acids: CASSLHEGWGYTF. DNA for the CDR3: TGTGCCAGCAGTTTACACGAAGGTTGGGGCTACACCTTC. V and J are TRBV12-3 or TRBV12-4 and TRBJ1-2; D uncertain. CDR3 length: 13 amino acids. V lost 2 bases and J 8 bases, leaving 12 bases between the germline ends.

This clonotype came up a few times. The chain combines TRBV24-1 with TRBJ1-1, with D perhaps matching TRBD1 (6 bases). The V gene's germline CDR1 is KGHDR and CDR2 SFDVKD. CDR3 length: 13 amino acids. V dropped 5 bases and J dropped 3 bases, with 9 bases sitting between them. The CDR3 DNA reads as TGTGCCACCAGTGGAGGGGGAGACACTGAAGCTTTCTTT. This gives the protein CATSGGGDTEAFF.

Here the CDR3 DNA reads TGTGCCAGCAGTCAAGGGACTAGCGGGGTTTGGGCAGATACGCAGTATTTT. Residues: CASSQGTSGVWADTQYF. The genes are TRBV2 and TRBJ2-3; 13 positions agree with TRBD2. This CDR3 has 17 residues. Germline CDR1 reads SNHLY; CDR2 reads FYNNEI. V shed 5 bases and J 4 bases; nucleotides not matched to a gene: 9.